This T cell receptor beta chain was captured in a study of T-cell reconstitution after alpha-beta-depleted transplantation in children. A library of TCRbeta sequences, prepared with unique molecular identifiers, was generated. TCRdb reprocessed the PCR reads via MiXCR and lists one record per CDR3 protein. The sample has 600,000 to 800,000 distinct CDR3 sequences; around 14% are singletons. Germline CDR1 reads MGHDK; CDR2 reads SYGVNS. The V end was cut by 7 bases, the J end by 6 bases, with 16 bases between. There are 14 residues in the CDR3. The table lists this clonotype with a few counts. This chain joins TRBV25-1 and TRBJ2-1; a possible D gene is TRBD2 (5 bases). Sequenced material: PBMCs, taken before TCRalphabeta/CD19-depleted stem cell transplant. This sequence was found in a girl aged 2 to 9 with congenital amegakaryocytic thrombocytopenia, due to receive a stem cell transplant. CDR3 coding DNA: TGTGCCAGCATCGGGTGGGAGACGCGCAATGAGCAGTTCTTC. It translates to CASIGWETRNEQFF.